Each of the 29 T cell receptor beta chains below was sequenced from the same sample in a study of blood T cell repertoires in COVID-19. Using immunoSEQ multiplex PCR, the repertoire was profiled, and TCRdb retains in-frame clones only, with some absent. The table has some 80,000 clones, 79% seen once. What was sequenced was peripheral blood. The receptors stem from a woman at least 80 years old with active or convalescent COVID-19.

The chain has TRBV27 and TRBJ1-6, with 9 bases matching TRBD1. Trimming at V came to 6 bases and at J to 7 bases, leaving 10 bases not matched to a gene. The CDR3 has 16 amino acids. Germline-derived CDR1 and CDR2 are MNHEY and SMNVEV (reference sequence). Here the CDR3 DNA reads TGTGCCAGCAGGTTACCCGGGGGGACAGGGAATTCACCCCTCCACTTT. Translating gives CASRLPGGTGNSPLHF.

The CDR3: CASSQNRGLDEKLFF. The DNA of the CDR3 is TGTGCCAGCAGCCAGAACAGGGGGTTAGACGAAAAACTGTTTTTT. The chain employs TRBV14 and TRBJ1-4; 8 bases line up with TRBD1. This CDR3 has 15 residues. The germline gives CDR1 SGHDN, CDR2 FVKESK. The trim removed 3 bases at V and 8 bases at J, leaving 8 bases unmatched.

The chain is built from TRBV11-2 and TRBJ2-7; TRBD2 aligns across 7 bases. The CDR3 runs to 15 residues. Germline V gene sequence: CDR1 SGHAT, CDR2 FQNNGV. V shed 0 bases and J 0 bases; nucleotides not matched to a gene: 2. The CDR3 DNA reads TGTGCCAGCAGCTTAGATAGGACTAGCTCCTACGAGCAGTACTTC. It translates to CASSLDRTSSYEQYF.

The chain combines TRBV18 with TRBJ2-7; 10 bases map to TRBD1. V dropped 4 bases and J dropped 6; count of bases not matched to a gene: 18. Per the germline V gene, CDR1 is KGHSH and CDR2 is LQKENI. This CDR3 contains 18 residues. The CDR3 here is CASSQGTGDFNEFIEQYF. The CDR3 coding sequence is TGTGCCAGCTCACAAGGGACAGGGGACTTCAACGAATTTATCGAGCAGTACTTC.

This chain links TRBV9 with TRBJ2-1; D gene unclear. The CDR3 has 13 residues. Germline V gene lookup returns CDR1 SGDLS and CDR2 YYNGEE. The V end lost 0 bases, the J end lost 9 bases, and 10 bases lay between the germline ends. CDR3 sequence: CASSVGGFFEQFF. The CDR3 region has the DNA TGTGCCAGCAGCGTAGGAGGATTTTTTGAGCAGTTCTTC. The whole variable domain, remainder taken from reference TRBV9 and TRBJ2-1, is DSGVTQTPKHLITATGQRVTLRCSPRSGDLSVYWYQQSLDQGLQFLIQYYNGEERAKGNILERFSAQQFPDLHSELNLSSLELGDSALYFCASSVGGFFEQFFGPGTRLTVL.

This clone was detected a few times. Within the sample, other DNA sequences also encode this same CDR3. CDR3 DNA: TGTGCCAGCAGCTTGGGACTAGCGGGAGGTGAGCAGTACTTC. It is translated as CASSLGLAGGEQYF. This chain uses TRBV5-4 with TRBJ2-7, with 13 nucleotides matching TRBD2. The germline V gene encodes CDR1 SGHNT and CDR2 YYREEE (reference sequence). V lost 0 bases to trimming and J lost 7 bases; unmatched junction nucleotides: 1. The CDR3 sequence is 14 residues long.

The chain carries TRBV19 and TRBJ2-3; a weak D match, TRBD2 (6 bases). The V gene lost 3 bases and the J gene lost 3 bases, with 13 bases spanning the gap. In germline, CDR1 is LNHDA, CDR2 SQIVND (reference sequence). CDR3 length equals 15 residues. CDR3 sequence: CASSIGGVGTDTQYF. The CDR3 bases are TGTGCCAGTAGTATTGGAGGGGTCGGGACAGATACGCAGTATTTT. Full variable domain (missing parts from reference TRBV19 and TRBJ2-3): DGGITQSPKYLFRKEGQNVTLSCEQNLNHDAMYWYRQDPGQGLRLIYYSQIVNDFQKGDIAEGYSVSREKKESFPLTVTSAQKNPTAFYLCASSIGGVGTDTQYFGPGTRLTVL.

The CDR3, as DNA: TGTGCCAGCAGTTTCCCCCAGGGACTAGGAGAGACCCAGTACTTC. Its protein product is CASSFPQGLGETQYF. The rearrangement links TRBV6-2 or TRBV6-3 to TRBJ2-5, with TRBD2 matching over 8 bases. Germline values: CDR1 MNHEY, CDR2 SVGEGT. The CDR3 contains 15 residues. The junction had 8 bases not matched to a gene; V was cut back by 4 bases and J by 4 bases.

The V gene is TRBV9, the J gene TRBJ1-2, with 8 bases fitting TRBD1. The CDR3 consists of 18 residues. The germline gives CDR1 SGDLS, CDR2 YYNGEE. With 4 bases clipped from V and 4 bases from J, the junction kept 18 bases outside the gene matches. CDR3 DNA sequence: TGTGCCAGCAGCCCAGTGGGGACAGGAGATCCTTTCGCCTATGGCTACACCTTC. The encoded protein is CASSPVGTGDPFAYGYTF.

V is TRBV5-1 and J is TRBJ2-1; the D gene is possibly TRBD1 (6 bases). CDR3 size: 16 residues. Per germline, CDR1 SGHRS and CDR2 YFSETQ. Trimming shortened V by 3 bases and J by 3 bases, and 16 bases separated the two germline ends. Written as DNA, the CDR3 is TGCGCCAGCAGCTCAGGACAGACTACTTACTACAATGAGCAGTTCTTC. As protein: CASSSGQTTYYNEQFF.

The chain links TRBV7-2 to TRBJ2-7; D is perhaps TRBD1 (5 bases). Per the germline V gene, CDR1 is SGHTA and CDR2 is FQGNSA. The CDR3 has 14 residues. Trimming removed 0 bases at V and 3 bases at J, with 9 bases between. The CDR3 region has the DNA TGTGCCAGCAGCTTAGCGGGAAGGGGCTACGAGCAGTACTTC. Amino acids: CASSLAGRGYEQYF.

The V gene is TRBV28, the J gene TRBJ1-5, with D maybe TRBD1 (5 bases). The germline V gene encodes CDR1 MDHEN and CDR2 SYDVKM. Trimming removed 3 bases at V and 10 bases at J, with 19 bases between. The CDR3 loop spans 15 amino acids. The CDR3 DNA reads as TGTGCCAGCAGTTTGTTGGGGGGTCGGTTTCGCCCCCAGCATTTT. Amino acid sequence: CASSLLGGRFRPQHF.

The V call is TRBV2, the J call TRBJ2-3, with D unclear. There are 14 residues in the CDR3. V was pared by 3 bases and J by 6 bases, with 13 bases between. Germline V gives CDR1 SNHLY, CDR2 FYNNEI. CDR3 nucleotide sequence: TGTGCCAGCAGTGAGCGGCCCCTTAAGGATACGCAGTATTTT. Its translation: CASSERPLKDTQYF.

The rearrangement links TRBV5-8 to TRBJ2-5; 10 positions match TRBD2. The CDR3 consists of 16 residues. The J segment lost 3 bases and the V segment lost 3 bases, leaving 8 bases of the junction unmatched. Germline V gene lookup returns CDR1 SGHTS and CDR2 YDEGEE. In nucleotides, the CDR3 is TGTGCCAGCAGCTCATATAGGCTAGCGGGGGAAGAGACCCAGTACTTC. This sequence encodes CASSSYRLAGEETQYF.

A few counts support this clone. The chain carries TRBV20-1 and TRBJ1-1, with unresolved D. CDR1 DFQATT and CDR2 SNEGSKA come from the germline V gene (reference sequence). The CDR3 runs to 9 residues. Trimming removed 6 bases from V and 11 bases from J, with 10 bases in between. CDR3 region: CSAPRDAFF. DNA for the CDR3: TGCAGTGCCCCCCGAGATGCTTTCTTT.

The rearrangement links TRBV6-4 to TRBJ2-1; 10 bases are a match to TRBD2. Germline assignment: CDR1 MRHNA and CDR2 SNTAGT. This CDR3 comprises 16 residues. Trimming removed 3 bases from V and 8 bases from J; junction bases left unmatched: 10. The CDR3: CASSDRASGSLYEQFF. CDR3 in DNA: TGTGCCAGCAGTGATCGGGCTAGCGGGAGTCTCTATGAGCAGTTCTTC.

This clone was found once. The chain is built from TRBV10-3 and TRBJ2-3; TRBD2 matches 12 bases. V lost 5 bases, J lost 0 bases, and 9 bases stayed unmatched. The CDR3 extends over 18 amino acids. The germline V gene has CDR1 ENHRY and CDR2 SYGVKD. The DNA of the CDR3 is TGTGCCATCAGTAAAAGACTAGCGGGAGAAACTAGCACAGATACGCAGTATTTT. Amino acid sequence: CAISKRLAGETSTDTQYF.

Only a few counts were recorded for this clone. V gene TRBV9 combines with J gene TRBJ1-3; no clear D gene. The CDR3 sequence is 14 residues long. V lost 4 bases, J lost 2 bases, and 10 bases lay in between. The germline CDR1 and CDR2 sequences are SGDLS and YYNGEE. The CDR3 is CASSLTVAGNTIYF. DNA for the CDR3: TGTGCCAGCAGCCTCACGGTTGCTGGAAACACCATATATTTT.

The genes are TRBV3-1 (or the pseudogene TRBV3-2) and TRBJ2-1; 8 bases are shared with TRBD2. With V trimmed by 8 bases and J by 7 bases, 16 bases remained unmatched. The V gene's germline CDR1 is LGHDT and CDR2 YNNKEL (reference sequence). The CDR3 consists of 16 residues. This chain's CDR3 is CASGPGGASHLNEQFF. CDR3 coding DNA: TGTGCCAGCGGCCCGGGGGGGGCCTCCCATCTAAATGAGCAGTTCTTC.

The V call is TRBV7-6, the J call TRBJ1-5; D uncertain. This CDR3 is 16 amino acids long. Trimming removed 1 base from V and 0 bases from J, with 10 bases in between. Germline V gene lookup returns CDR1 SGHVS and CDR2 FNYEAQ. As DNA, the CDR3 is TGTGCCAGCAGCTTAGGGGCCGAGTATAGCAATCAGCCCCAGCATTTT. Protein: CASSLGAEYSNQPQHF.

V is TRBV18 and J is TRBJ1-2; 7 bases map to TRBD1. Germline assignment: CDR1 KGHSH and CDR2 LQKENI. There are 13 residues in the CDR3. Trimming cost V 3 bases and J 3 bases; bases outside gene matches: 1. Written as DNA, the CDR3 is TGTGCCAGCTCACCCACAGGGGACTATGGCTACACCTTC. This sequence encodes CASSPTGDYGYTF.

In its sample, this clone was seen once. At one boundary the junction diverges from the germline segment, which might be a read error. This rearrangement joins TRBV7-3 to TRBJ2-3, with 9 bases matching TRBD2. The length of the CDR3 is 14 residues. Germline V CDR1 and CDR2: SGHTA, FQGTGA. CDR3 sequence (DNA): TGTGCCAGCGGCTTAGCGGGAGTAAGAGATACGCAGTATTTT. Residues: CASGLAGVRDTQYF.

This clone was detected a few times. CDR3 nucleotides: TGCGCCAGCAAGCCTGGAGCGAACACCGGGGAGCTGTTTTTT. Translating gives CASKPGANTGELFF. The chain couples TRBV4-1 to TRBJ2-2; D is uncertain. Trimming took off 7 bases at V and 0 bases at J, with 9 bases between the two ends. The germline V gene has CDR1 MGHRA and CDR2 YSYEKL. This CDR3 contains 14 residues.

The chain carries TRBV6-5 and TRBJ2-1; the match to TRBD1 covers 11 bases. CDR1 and CDR2 (germline): MNHEY, SVGAGI. The junction had 5 bases not matched to a gene; V was cut back by 2 bases and J by 8 bases. The CDR3 is 15 amino acids. In DNA, the CDR3 is TGTGCCAGCAGTTACCGCAGGACAGGGGGCGATGAGCAGTTCTTC. Translated: CASSYRRTGGDEQFF.

The V call is TRBV28, the J call TRBJ2-5; a weak D match, TRBD1 (6 bases). The CDR3 runs to 14 residues. V lost 6 bases, J lost 5 bases, and 16 bases lay in between. Looked up from germline, CDR1 is MDHEN and CDR2 is SYDVKM. This CDR3 is CASSVSQGWETQYF. CDR3 nucleotide sequence: TGTGCCAGCAGCGTCTCCCAGGGGTGGGAGACCCAGTACTTC.

V usage is TRBV13 and J usage is TRBJ1-2, with 7 bases that match TRBD1. With V trimmed by 5 bases and J by 4 bases, 7 bases remained unmatched. Per germline, CDR1 PRHDT and CDR2 FYEKMQ (reference sequence). The CDR3 totals 14 residues. The CDR3 spells CASSGETGSYGYTF. CDR3 nucleotide sequence: TGTGCCAGCAGCGGAGAGACAGGGAGCTATGGCTACACCTTC.

V and J are TRBV9 and TRBJ2-1; 7 nucleotides match TRBD2. Germline V gene sequence: CDR1 SGDLS, CDR2 YYNGEE. The CDR3 totals 15 residues. V was clipped by 0 bases and J by 2 bases; unmatched bases: 2. CDR3 sequence reads: CASSVAGGPYNEQFF. The CDR3 DNA follows: TGTGCCAGCAGCGTAGCGGGGGGACCCTACAATGAGCAGTTCTTC.

The chain links TRBV7-8 to TRBJ2-1, with a weak D call TRBD2 (6 bases). V lost 4 bases and J lost 7, with 11 bases in between. Germline CDR1 reads SGHVS; CDR2 reads FQNEAQ. There are 13 residues in the CDR3. Here the CDR3 DNA reads TGTGCCAGCAGCTGGGGACTTCAGAATGAGCAGTTCTTC. Translating gives CASSWGLQNEQFF.

The rearrangement joins TRBV10-3 to TRBJ2-1, with TRBD2 matching 9 bases. Trimming cost V 2 bases and J 4 bases; bases outside gene matches: 6. Germline V gene data show CDR1 as ENHRY and CDR2 as SYGVKD. CDR3 length: 16 residues. The CDR3 spells CAISELSGGLYNEQFF. The CDR3, as DNA: TGTGCCATCAGTGAGCTTAGCGGGGGATTATACAATGAGCAGTTCTTC.